The 28 T cell receptor beta chains presented below share a single source sample, sequenced in a study of T cells in Graves' hyperthyroidism and ophthalmopathy. Amplified regions were TCR beta CDR3 sequences from RNA transcripts. The primer set for the first-round RT-PCR of the TCR CDR3 was HTBI. TCRdb ran MiXCR on the multiplex PCR reads and lists one entry per CDR3 protein. The sample records approximately 690,000 distinct CDR3 sequences, around 21% being singletons. Material for sequencing was blood. Receptor source: a young man with Graves' ophthalmopathy.

This clonotype was recorded many times. CDR3 coding DNA: TGTGCCAGCATCCCATTCGGTGGGCAGGGAGGACCCAATGAGCAGTTCTTC. Protein sequence: CASIPFGGQGGPNEQFF. The gene calls are TRBV28 and TRBJ2-1; a weak D match, TRBD2 (6 bases). Germline values: CDR1 MDHEN, CDR2 SYDVKM. Trimming removed 7 bases at V and 6 bases at J, with 25 bases between. The CDR3 extends over 17 amino acids.

This clonotype was seen only a few times. The rearrangement uses TRBV7-9 and TRBJ1-1; no firm D call. The CDR3 is 13 residues long. V lost 5 bases to trimming and J lost 1 base, with 8 bases between them. CDR1 is SEHNR and CDR2 is FQNEAQ in the germline V gene (reference sequence). The CDR3 region has the DNA TGTGCCAGCAGCCAGGACTGGAACACTGAAGCTTTCTTT. This codes for CASSQDWNTEAFF.

The chain has TRBV6-1 and TRBJ1-1; D gene unclear. Germline values: CDR1 MNHNS, CDR2 SASEGT. V was pared by 7 bases and J by 0 bases, with 9 bases between. The CDR3 sequence is 13 residues long. The CDR3 loop reads CASIQYMNTEAFF. The DNA of the CDR3 is TGTGCCAGCATTCAGTACATGAACACTGAAGCTTTCTTT.

The chain recombines TRBV20-1 with TRBJ2-5; 12 bases fit TRBD2. Germline V gene sequence: CDR1 DFQATT, CDR2 SNEGSKA (reference sequence). The CDR3 is 16 residues long. Germline trimming cut 2 bases from V and 5 bases from J; bases unmatched to any gene: 9. CDR3 amino acids: CSARYLAGGPGETQYF. For the CDR3, the DNA is TGCAGTGCTAGATATCTAGCGGGAGGGCCGGGGGAGACCCAGTACTTC.

This clonotype appeared once. A read error is likely here: a far larger clone is one base away. The rearrangement links TRBV6-5 to TRBJ2-1; a weak D match, TRBD2 (5 bases). Germline CDR1 and CDR2: MNHEY and SVGAGI. The CDR3 covers 13 residues. The CDR3 DNA is TGTGCCAGCAGTTCTAGCTCCTACAATAAGCAGTTCTTC. As protein: CASSSSSYNKQFF.

About this clonotype: With a much larger clone just one base away, this may be a read error. This sequence joins TRBV30 and TRBJ2-2, with D possibly TRBD2 on 5 matching bases. Germline lookup yields CDR1 GTSNPN and CDR2 SVGIG (reference sequence). CDR3 size: 12 residues. The CDR3, as DNA: TGTGCCTGGAGTGGGAACACCGGGGAGCTGGTTTTT. As protein: CAWSGNTGELVF.

This clonotype has a handful of counts. The V call is TRBV18, the J call TRBJ2-5; D is ambiguous. Germline CDR1 and CDR2: KGHSH and LQKENI. The CDR3 runs 14 residues. V dropped 4 bases and J dropped 5 bases, with 14 bases sitting between them. The CDR3 nucleotides read TGTGCCAGCTCACTGGACCTATCCCTGGAGACCCAGTACTTC. This gives the protein CASSLDLSLETQYF.

Many counts were recorded for this clonotype. V is TRBV2 and J is TRBJ2-1; 10 bases agree with TRBD2. The CDR3 is 16 amino acids. The junction had 14 bases not matched to a gene; V was cut back by 8 bases and J by 7 bases. Germline CDR1 and CDR2: SNHLY and FYNNEI. CDR3 residues: CASSTRLAGVGNEQFF. In DNA form, the CDR3 reads TGTGCCAGCTCGACGCGTCTAGCGGGAGTCGGGAATGAGCAGTTCTTC.

This clonotype showed up just a few times. This chain connects TRBV9 to TRBJ1-5; D is perhaps TRBD1 (6 bases). The V and J ends lost 0 bases and 0 bases respectively, with 22 bases between them. The germline CDR1 and CDR2 sequences are SGDLS and YYNGEE. CDR3 length: 20 amino acids. CDR3 bases: TGTGCCAGCAGCGTAGAGGAACGAGGGGGGGGGATTTATAGCAATCAGCCCCAGCATTTT. Protein sequence: CASSVEERGGGIYSNQPQHF.

V usage is TRBV30 and J usage is TRBJ2-3; no clear D gene. V dropped 5 bases and J dropped 3 bases, with 12 bases sitting between them. The germline V gene encodes CDR1 GTSNPN and CDR2 SVGIG (reference sequence). The CDR3 spans 13 residues. As DNA, the CDR3 is TGTGCCTGGTGGGGTATTGTTACAGATACGCAGTATTTT. It encodes CAWWGIVTDTQYF.

CDR3 sequence (DNA): TGCGCCAGCAGCCCGGACTCCTCCGACGAAAAACTGTTTTTT. Translated, it gives CASSPDSSDEKLFF. The genes are TRBV4-3 and TRBJ1-4; no clear D. Germline loops: CDR1 LGHNA, CDR2 YSLEER. The CDR3 is 14 amino acids. Trimming cost V 4 bases and J 8 bases, with 14 bases left between them.

The V and J genes are TRBV4-2 and TRBJ2-2; D could derive from TRBD1 or TRBD2 (5 bases each). The CDR3 has 19 residues. The ends were cut back, 1 base at V and 1 base at J, with 19 bases in the middle. Germline loops: CDR1 LGHNA, CDR2 YNFKEQ. The chain's CDR3 is CASSQATASGTGNTGELFF. The CDR3 nucleotides are TGTGCCAGCAGCCAAGCCACCGCGTCAGGGACGGGGAACACCGGGGAGCTGTTTTTT.

This clonotype has just a few counts. The chain has TRBV29-1 and TRBJ2-7; no definite D call. With 7 bases removed from V and 3 bases from J, the gap between germline ends came to 10 bases. The CDR3 length is 11 residues. Germline loops: CDR1 SQVTM, CDR2 ANQGSEA. This CDR3 reads CSGALGYEQYF. CDR3 coding DNA: TGCAGCGGGGCGTTGGGCTACGAGCAGTACTTC.

The rearrangement uses TRBV6-1 and TRBJ2-3; 12 bases map to TRBD2. The ends lost 3 bases at V and 2 bases at J; junction bases unmatched: 9. The CDR3 has 18 residues. Germline CDR1 reads MNHNS; CDR2 reads SASEGT. The CDR3 spells CASSDRATSGGITDTQYF. The DNA for the CDR3 is TGTGCCAGCAGTGACCGGGCGACTAGCGGGGGCATCACAGATACGCAGTATTTT.

In its sample, this clonotype was seen many times. The V call is TRBV28, the J call TRBJ1-5, with unresolved D. Germline V gene sequence: CDR1 MDHEN, CDR2 SYDVKM. This CDR3 comprises 12 residues. Trimming pared 7 bases from V and 6 bases from J, leaving 10 bases between. CDR3 DNA: TGTGCCAGCAATACCTATCTTCAGCCCCAGCATTTT. It specifies CASNTYLQPQHF. Supplemented by reference TRBV28 and TRBJ1-5, the full variable domain reads DVKVTQSSRYLVKRTGEKVFLECVQDMDHENMFWYRQDPGLGLRLIYFSYDVKMKEKGDIPEGYSVSREKKERFSLILESASTNQTSMYLCASNTYLQPQHFGDGTRLSIL.

This clonotype has only a few counts. The chain has TRBV2 and TRBJ2-3, with 14 nucleotides matching TRBD2. Germline V CDR1 and CDR2: SNHLY, FYNNEI. The CDR3 has 18 residues. V gave up 2 bases and J gave up 9 bases; unmatched junction bases: 13. Here the CDR3 DNA reads TGTGCCAGCAGTGAACTCAAGGGACTAGCGGGAGTAGGTGGGACGCAGTATTTT. Its translation: CASSELKGLAGVGGTQYF.

The gene calls are TRBV7-9 and TRBJ1-6, with a tentative D call TRBD1 (5 bases). The germline V and J ends were trimmed by 3 bases and 15 bases, with 12 bases remaining between them. The CDR3 is 12 amino acids. The germline V gene encodes CDR1 SEHNR and CDR2 FQNEAQ (reference sequence). The CDR3 sequence is CASSLDTQSLHF. CDR3 sequence (DNA): TGTGCCAGCAGCTTGGACACCCAGAGCCTCCACTTT.

This clonotype was found a few times. The V gene is TRBV6-5, the J gene TRBJ1-6, with D unclear. This CDR3 is built from 14 residues. Trimming stripped 2 bases from V and 8 bases from J, with 10 bases between. Germline CDR1 reads MNHEY; CDR2 reads SVGAGI. Here the CDR3 reads CASSYKGPDSPLHF. The CDR3 coding sequence is TGTGCCAGCAGTTACAAAGGGCCTGATTCACCCCTCCACTTT.

This clonotype has a count of ten or more. The J gene is TRBJ1-1, the V gene TRBV3-1, with D hard to call. The germline CDR1 and CDR2 sequences are LGHDT and YNNKEL (reference sequence). V was clipped by 6 bases and J by 4 bases, with 9 bases between them. The CDR3 length is 12 residues. CDR3 DNA: TGTGCCAGCAGAATGGGTACCACTGAAGCTTTCTTT. Protein sequence: CASRMGTTEAFF.

The chain has TRBV6-5 and TRBJ2-7, with 10 bases lining up with TRBD2. Germline V gene lookup returns CDR1 MNHEY and CDR2 SVGAGI. The CDR3 covers 15 residues. With 2 bases clipped from V and 3 bases from J, the junction kept 4 bases outside the gene matches. The CDR3 region is CASSYTPSGSYEQYF. For the CDR3, the DNA is TGTGCCAGCAGTTACACTCCTAGCGGGAGCTACGAGCAGTACTTC.

The sample holds a few counts of this clonotype. V gene TRBV7-9 combines with J gene TRBJ2-7; TRBD1 matches at 8 bases. CDR1 and CDR2 from the germline V gene are SEHNR and FQNEAQ (reference sequence). This CDR3 region has 14 residues. V was clipped by 3 bases and J by 3 bases; unmatched bases: 4. The CDR3 reads CASSFGDRNYEQYF. Written as DNA, the CDR3 is TGTGCCAGCAGCTTTGGGGACAGGAACTACGAGCAGTACTTC.

This clonotype has at least ten counts. V is TRBV28 and J is TRBJ2-7; 9 bases fit TRBD2. V lost 1 base to trimming and J lost 7 bases; unmatched junction nucleotides: 8. Germline V gives CDR1 MDHEN, CDR2 SYDVKM. The CDR3 is made up of 15 amino acids. The CDR3 nucleotides are TGTGCCAGCAGTTTATCAGCGGGAGGCCGTCTGGAGCAGTACTTC. Residues: CASSLSAGGRLEQYF.

The chain recombines TRBV2 with TRBJ2-3; the match to TRBD2 covers 9 bases. V shed 1 base and J 4 bases; nucleotides not matched to a gene: 3. The CDR3 sequence is 15 residues long. Per germline, CDR1 SNHLY and CDR2 FYNNEI. The CDR3, as DNA: TGTGCCAGCAGTGAAGTAGCGGGAGCGGCAGATACGCAGTATTTT. It yields the protein CASSEVAGAADTQYF.

The chain links TRBV6-5 to TRBJ1-5, with D possibly TRBD1 on 6 matching bases. V was trimmed by 0 bases and J by 2 bases, leaving 8 bases between them. CDR3 length: 15 amino acids. Germline loops: CDR1 MNHEY, CDR2 SVGAGI. This CDR3 is CASSYSSGGNQPQHF. Here the CDR3 DNA reads TGTGCCAGCAGTTACTCGTCAGGGGGCAATCAGCCCCAGCATTTT.

In this sample, this clonotype turned up a few times. This chain uses TRBV6-1 with TRBJ2-7; TRBD1 matches at 9 bases. Germline CDR1 MNHNS, CDR2 SASEGT. The CDR3 totals 16 residues. With 8 bases clipped from V and 2 bases from J, the junction kept 13 bases outside the gene matches. CDR3: CASPNNRGLEPYEQYF. The CDR3 coding sequence is TGTGCCAGCCCCAACAACAGGGGGCTCGAGCCCTACGAGCAGTACTTC.

Details on this clonotype: A much larger clone lies one base from this, so it may be a read error. No DNA is shown, since the ends of the CDR3 on it are uncertain; the CDR3 is the one TCRdb lists. The gene calls are TRBV7-2 and TRBJ2-5. In germline, CDR1 is SGHTA, CDR2 FQGNSA. Both ends counted, the CDR3 spans 16 residues. CDR3 protein: CASSLVFGQGTKTQCF.

This clonotype was seen a handful of times. The V call is TRBV6-1, the J call TRBJ2-1, with D possibly being TRBD2 (5 bases). This CDR3 spans 11 amino acids. Germline V CDR1 and CDR2: MNHNS, SASEGT. V dropped 8 bases and J dropped 8 bases, with 10 bases sitting between them. DNA for the CDR3: TGTGCCAGCGGACCGAGGGATGAGCAGTTCTTC. It is translated as CASGPRDEQFF.

The V and J genes are TRBV27 and TRBJ2-1, with D possibly matching TRBD2 (5 bases). V was trimmed by 3 bases and J by 8 bases, leaving 8 bases between them. From germline, CDR1 is MNHEY and CDR2 SMNVEV (reference sequence). CDR3 length equals 12 residues. The CDR3 protein is CASSFRGDEQFF. The CDR3 DNA follows: TGTGCCAGCAGTTTTCGGGGAGATGAGCAGTTCTTC.